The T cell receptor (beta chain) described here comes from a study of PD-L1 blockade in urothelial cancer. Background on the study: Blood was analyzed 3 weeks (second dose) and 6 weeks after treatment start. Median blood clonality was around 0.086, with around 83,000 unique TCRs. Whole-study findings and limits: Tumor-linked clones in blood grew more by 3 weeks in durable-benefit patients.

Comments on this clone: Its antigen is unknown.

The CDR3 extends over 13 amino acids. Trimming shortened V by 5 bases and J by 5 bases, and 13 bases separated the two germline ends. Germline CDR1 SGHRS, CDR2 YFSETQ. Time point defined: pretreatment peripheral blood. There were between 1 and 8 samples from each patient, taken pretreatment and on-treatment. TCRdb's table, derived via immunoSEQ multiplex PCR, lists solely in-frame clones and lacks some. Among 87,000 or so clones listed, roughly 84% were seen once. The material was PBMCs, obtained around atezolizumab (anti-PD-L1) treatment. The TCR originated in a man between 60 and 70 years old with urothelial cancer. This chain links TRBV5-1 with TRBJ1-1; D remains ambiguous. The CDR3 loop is CASRDSVLTEAFF. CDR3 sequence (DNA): TGCGCCAGCAGAGACTCAGTTCTAACTGAAGCTTTCTTT.